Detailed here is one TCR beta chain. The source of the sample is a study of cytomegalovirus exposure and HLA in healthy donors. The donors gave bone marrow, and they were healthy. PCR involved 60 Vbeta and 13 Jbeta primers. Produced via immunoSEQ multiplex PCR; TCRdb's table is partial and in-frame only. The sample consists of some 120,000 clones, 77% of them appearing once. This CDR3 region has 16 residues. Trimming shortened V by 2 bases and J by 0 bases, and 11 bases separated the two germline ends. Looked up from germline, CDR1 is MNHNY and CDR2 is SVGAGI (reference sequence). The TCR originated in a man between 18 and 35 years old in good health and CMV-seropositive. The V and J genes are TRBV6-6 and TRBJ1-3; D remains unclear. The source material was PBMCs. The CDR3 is CASSYTEKSSGNTIYF. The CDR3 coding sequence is TGTGCCAGCAGTTACACTGAAAAGAGCTCTGGAAACACCATATATTTT.